One sample yielded the 16 T cell receptor beta chains listed below, sequenced in a study of cytomegalovirus exposure and HLA in healthy donors. Primers for the PCR totalled 60 Vbeta and 13 Jbeta. The table came from immunoSEQ multiplex PCR; TCRdb's copy has only in-frame clones and leaves some out. The sample has 90,000 to 140,000 clones; roughly two thirds are singletons. Specimen: PBMCs. The receptors originated from a man younger than 45 in good health and CMV-seronegative.

This chain connects TRBV5-6 to TRBJ1-3; D might be TRBD1 (5 bases). The ends were cut back, 4 bases at V and 2 bases at J, with 13 bases in the middle. Germline values: CDR1 SGHDT, CDR2 YYEEEE. The CDR3 has 15 amino acids. CDR3 DNA sequence: TGTGCCAGCAGCCTTGAGTGGGGGGCTGGAAACACCATATATTTT. It codes for CASSLEWGAGNTIYF.

The chain links TRBV6-5 to TRBJ1-1, with TRBD1 matching 7 bases. The CDR3 is 13 amino acids. The germline gives CDR1 MNHEY, CDR2 SVGAGI. V trimming: 7 bases; J trimming: 5 bases; junction bases outside the gene matches: 7. This CDR3 is CASIDRAWTEAFF. CDR3 nucleotide sequence: TGTGCCAGCATTGACAGGGCTTGGACTGAAGCTTTCTTT.

The rearrangement links TRBV5-6 to TRBJ1-4, with TRBD1 matching 7 bases. Germline trimming cut 1 base from V and 6 bases from J; bases unmatched to any gene: 6. Looked up from germline, CDR1 is SGHDT and CDR2 is YYEEEE. This CDR3 spans 15 amino acids. CDR3 DNA: TGTGCCAGCAGCTTGCAACAGGGGCTGGATGAAAAACTGTTTTTT. Protein product: CASSLQQGLDEKLFF.

The chain links TRBV5-1 to TRBJ2-1; the match to TRBD2 covers 8 bases. Trimming took 4 bases from V and 4 from J; bases not matched to a gene: 4. Looked up from germline, CDR1 is SGHRS and CDR2 is YFSETQ. This CDR3 contains 14 residues. The CDR3 is CASSPLAGYNEQFF. CDR3 sequence (DNA): TGCGCCAGCAGCCCTTTAGCGGGATACAATGAGCAGTTCTTC.

For the CDR3, the DNA is TGTGCCAGCTCACCTTACAGGGAGGGAGCTGAAGCTTTCTTT. Encoded protein: CASSPYREGAEAFF. This sequence joins TRBV18 and TRBJ1-1; D is perhaps TRBD1 (6 bases). V lost 3 bases, J lost 6 bases, and 14 bases lay in between. CDR3 length: 14 residues. Looked up from germline, CDR1 is KGHSH and CDR2 is LQKENI.

This clone showed up just a few times. The chain is built from TRBV9 and TRBJ2-5; perhaps TRBD2 as D (5 bases). The closer fit of TRBJ2-7 to the DNA end suggests the J call may be wrong. There are 14 residues in the CDR3. The V gene's germline CDR1 is SGDLS and CDR2 YYNGEE. CDR3 region: CASSPRESSYEQYF. The CDR3 DNA sequence: TGTGCCAGCAGCCCTAGGGAGAGCTCCTACGAGCAGTACTTC.

This clone was counted a few times. V is TRBV29-1 and J is TRBJ2-7; TRBD2 matches 10 bases. The junction had 5 bases not matched to a gene; V was cut back by 4 bases and J by 5 bases. This CDR3 is built from 13 residues. The germline V gene encodes CDR1 SQVTM and CDR2 ANQGSEA. This CDR3 reads CSVGAGGPNEQYF. The CDR3 nucleotides are TGCAGCGTTGGAGCGGGAGGGCCCAACGAGCAGTACTTC.

The chain recombines TRBV27 with TRBJ2-1; the match to TRBD1 covers 8 bases. Per germline, CDR1 MNHEY and CDR2 SMNVEV (reference sequence). J lost 8 bases, V lost 5 bases, and 5 bases had no gene match. This CDR3 comprises 13 residues. Here the CDR3 reads CASSGGQGHEQFF. CDR3 DNA: TGTGCCAGCAGTGGCGGACAGGGACATGAGCAGTTCTTC.

The V gene is TRBV2, the J gene TRBJ1-5; TRBD1 aligns across 8 bases. With 6 bases clipped from V and 8 bases from J, the junction kept 9 bases outside the gene matches. Germline lookup yields CDR1 SNHLY and CDR2 FYNNEI. This CDR3 contains 14 residues. CDR3 in amino acids: CASRLRGQEKPQHF. CDR3 DNA sequence: TGTGCCAGCAGGCTAAGGGGACAGGAGAAGCCCCAGCATTTT. Full variable domain (outside the CDR3, taken from reference TRBV2 and TRBJ1-5): EPEVTQTPSHQVTQMGQEVILRCVPISNHLYFYWYRQILGQKVEFLVSFYNNEISEKSEIFDDQFSVERPDGSNFTLKIRSTKLEDSAMYFCASRLRGQEKPQHFGDGTRLSIL.

This chain connects TRBV10-3 to TRBJ2-7; the D gene is possibly TRBD2 (5 bases). Per germline, CDR1 ENHRY and CDR2 SYGVKD. The CDR3 has 15 amino acids. V was pared by 0 bases and J by 3 bases, with 12 bases between. CDR3 in DNA: TGTGCCATCAGTGAGTCTGCGGGTGAACTCTACGAGCAGTACTTC. It codes for CAISESAGELYEQYF.

The chain uses TRBV5-1 and TRBJ1-3; D unclear. With 0 bases removed from V and 3 bases from J, the gap between germline ends came to 13 bases. Germline assignment: CDR1 SGHRS and CDR2 YFSETQ. This CDR3 spans 16 amino acids. DNA for the CDR3: TGCGCCAGCAGCTTGGCCGGGAGCCCTTATGGAAACACCATATATTTT. Translating gives CASSLAGSPYGNTIYF.

This clone was found a few times. The chain recombines TRBV2 with TRBJ1-5; D is possibly TRBD1 (6 bases). With 5 bases removed from V and 0 bases from J, the gap between germline ends came to 17 bases. CDR3 length: 17 amino acids. Germline V CDR1 and CDR2: SNHLY, FYNNEI. CDR3 region: CASSNGGAGGSNQPQHF. The CDR3 DNA sequence: TGTGCCAGCAGTAACGGGGGCGCGGGAGGTAGCAATCAGCCCCAGCATTTT.

This chain links TRBV28 with TRBJ2-7; 10 bases match TRBD1. Germline V gene lookup returns CDR1 MDHEN and CDR2 SYDVKM. Trimming at V came to 4 bases and at J to 0 bases, leaving 6 bases not matched to a gene. CDR3 length: 16 residues. In nucleotides, the CDR3 is TGTGCCAGCAGTTCCATAGGGACAGGGGCCTCCTACGAGCAGTACTTC. Residues: CASSSIGTGASYEQYF.

The V gene is TRBV18, the J gene TRBJ2-4; D is possibly TRBD2 (5 bases). Trimming took off 4 bases at V and 3 bases at J, with 13 bases between the two ends. CDR3 length equals 15 residues. CDR1 and CDR2 (germline): KGHSH, LQKENI. The CDR3 reads CASSRGEGGKNIQYF. The CDR3 nucleotides read TGTGCCAGCTCACGGGGAGAGGGTGGCAAAAACATTCAGTACTTC.

The genes are TRBV7-8 and TRBJ2-2; 10 bases match TRBD1. Losses at the gene ends were 5 bases for V and 3 bases for J; bases not matched to a gene: 6. The CDR3 has 16 residues. The germline V gene encodes CDR1 SGHVS and CDR2 FQNEAQ. The DNA of the CDR3 is TGTGCCAGCAGCGGCCGGGACAGGGGAGACACCGGGGAGCTGTTTTTT. It specifies CASSGRDRGDTGELFF.

The V and J genes are TRBV19 and TRBJ1-1; unclear D gene. The CDR3 totals 13 residues. Trimming shortened V by 6 bases and J by 3 bases, and 11 bases separated the two germline ends. Per the germline V gene, CDR1 is LNHDA and CDR2 is SQIVND (reference sequence). The CDR3 sequence is CASRRTDYTEAFF. The DNA for the CDR3 is TGTGCCAGTAGGAGGACTGACTACACTGAAGCTTTCTTT.